This T cell receptor (beta chain) stems from a study of regulatory T cells in long-lasting Graves disease. About the research overall: Under 3 months of antithyroid drugs had been taken by newly diagnosed Graves' patients.

Time point here: newly diagnosed GD, antithyroid drugs for less than 3 months. Making the TCR library involved RNA that had been extracted from PBMCs. This clonotype came up many times. The TCR beta library used iRepertoire HTBI primers with Arm-PCR amplification of CDR3. Via MiXCR, TCRdb re-called the multiplex PCR reads, giving one row per CDR3 protein. The table lists a few hundred thousand distinct CDR3 sequences, 15% to 20% of them singletons. The same sample was also used in a study of T cells in Graves' hyperthyroidism and ophthalmopathy. Per that paper: Newly diagnosed hyperthyroidism, duration under 2 months, in patients aged 18 to 65. Blood also showed most of the thyroid clonotypes that were expanded above 0.001.

The specimen comprised peripheral blood mononuclear cells (PBMCs), sampled at new diagnosis, from a patient treated with antithyroid drugs. This receptor was taken from a woman in her twenties or thirties with Graves disease.

The CDR3 reads CASSLAGGPSTDTQYF. CDR3 bases: TGTGCCAGCAGCTTAGCGGGGGGGCCTAGCACAGATACGCAGTATTTT. J is TRBJ2-3 and V is TRBV7-2, with D maybe TRBD2 (7 bases). V was shortened by 0 bases and J by 0 bases, with 10 bases between the two germline ends. Germline values: CDR1 SGHTA, CDR2 FQGNSA. The CDR3 runs 16 residues.